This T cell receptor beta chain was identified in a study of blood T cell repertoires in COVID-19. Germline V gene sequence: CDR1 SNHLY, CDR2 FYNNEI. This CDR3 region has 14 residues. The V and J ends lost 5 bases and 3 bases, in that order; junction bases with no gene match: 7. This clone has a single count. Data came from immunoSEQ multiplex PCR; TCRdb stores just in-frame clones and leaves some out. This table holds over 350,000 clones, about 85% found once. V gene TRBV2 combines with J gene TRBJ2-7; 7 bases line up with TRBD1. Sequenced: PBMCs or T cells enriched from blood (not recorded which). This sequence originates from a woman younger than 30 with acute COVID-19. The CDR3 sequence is CASSSRDRYYEQYF. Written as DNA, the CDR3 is TGTGCCAGCAGTAGCCGGGACAGATACTACGAGCAGTACTTC.